These 7 T cell receptor beta chains came from one sample sequenced in a study of T cell responses to AZD1222 COVID-19 vaccine (dated by TCRdb to about 2021). The meaning of the sample's time point label: about 28 days (+/-7) after the second vaccine dose. Library generation was performed with the immunoSEQ multiplex PCR assay. Sourced from immuneACCESS, this table was stored by TCRdb with only in-frame sequences that have V and J called. A share of the clones is absent; for the studies checked, an unresolved V gene accounts for under half, and the remainder has no known explanation. In this sample the table shows around 270,000 clones, about 94% of which occur a single time. The top ten constitute about 0.5% of the sample. Sequenced material: peripheral blood, taken 28 days after the second AZD1222 dose. The receptor set was obtained from an adult who received the AZD1222 COVID-19 vaccine.

The chain has TRBV24-1 and TRBJ1-4; D unclear. Germline V CDR1 and CDR2: KGHDR, SFDVKD. Trimming removed 1 base from V and 11 bases from J, with 16 bases in between. The CDR3 is made up of 15 amino acids. This CDR3 reads CATSDFVAGSGKLFF. The CDR3 nucleotides are TGTGCCACCAGTGATTTTGTGGCAGGCTCGGGGAAACTGTTTTTT.

The rearrangement joins TRBV12-5 to TRBJ2-3, with TRBD1 matching 8 bases. The CDR3 spans 14 residues. The germline CDR1 and CDR2 sequences are LGHNT and FRNRAP. J gave up 7 bases and V 3 bases, and 6 bases lay outside the gene matches. The CDR3 region has the DNA TGTGCTAGTGGTTTAGGGACAGGTCCATATACGCAGTATTTT. Residues: CASGLGTGPYTQYF.

This clone occurred once. Here the CDR3 reads CASSYPSGLAGLSYEQYF. The CDR3, as DNA: TGTGCCAGCAGTTACCCCTCGGGACTAGCGGGGCTCTCCTACGAGCAGTACTTC. This chain connects TRBV6-2 or TRBV6-3 to TRBJ2-7; 13 bases fit TRBD2. CDR1 and CDR2 from the germline V gene are MNHEY and SVGEGT. The CDR3 loop spans 18 amino acids. With V trimmed by 2 bases and J by 0 bases, 7 bases remained unmatched.

CDR3: CASSITRGSKNIQYF. CDR3 in DNA: TGTGCCAGTTCGATTACTCGGGGGTCAAAAAACATTCAGTACTTC. The V gene is TRBV28, the J gene TRBJ2-4; the D gene is possibly TRBD2 (6 bases). CDR1 is MDHEN, CDR2 SYDVKM, per germline. Trimming took 9 bases from V and 4 from J, leaving 19 bases between them. The CDR3 extends over 15 amino acids.

The rearrangement joins TRBV7-9 to TRBJ2-6, with D hard to call. The CDR3 contains 16 residues. Germline V gene data show CDR1 as SEHNR and CDR2 as FQNEAQ (reference sequence). V was cut by 4 bases and J by 2 bases, with 12 bases left in between. CDR3 sequence (DNA): TGTGCCAGCAGCTCGGCTCACTTGGCTGGGGCCAACGTCCTGACTTTC. This encodes CASSSAHLAGANVLTF.

J is TRBJ1-5 and V is TRBV9, with D uncertain. The ends were cut back, 0 bases at V and 0 bases at J, with 7 bases in the middle. The CDR3 sequence is 15 residues long. The germline CDR1 and CDR2 sequences are SGDLS and YYNGEE. The chain's CDR3 is CASSVGGNSNQPQHF. CDR3 coding DNA: TGTGCCAGCAGCGTAGGCGGTAATAGCAATCAGCCCCAGCATTTT.

V and J are TRBV10-3 and TRBJ2-7; perhaps TRBD2 as D (7 bases). The CDR3 runs to 16 residues. Germline V lookup: CDR1 ENHRY, CDR2 SYGVKD. With 6 bases removed from V and 5 bases from J, the gap between germline ends came to 23 bases. CDR3 sequence reads: CAIRIKDSREGHEQYF. CDR3 nucleotide sequence: TGTGCCATCAGGATCAAGGACAGTAGGGAGGGCCACGAGCAGTACTTC.